This T cell receptor (beta chain) was retrieved from a study of blood T cell repertoires in COVID-19. In the study overall: Specimens from acute and convalescent COVID-19 originated in the United States, Italy and Spain.

Living in about two dozen US areas, the participants were between roughly 18 and 95 years of age. Cohorts were assigned according to the clinical history that participants reported. Original processing methods: Amplified reference gene primers provided the basis for estimating nucleated cell counts. Sequencing was performed with immunoSEQ multiplex PCR; in TCRdb, only in-frame clones are kept and a portion is missing. V and J calls and clone size are as listed in that table; D and trimming were resolved from the DNA. The table shows a few hundred thousand clones, with around 89% occurring only once. V lost 2 bases, J lost 0 bases, and 8 bases lay in between. The CDR3 is 16 amino acids. Germline V gene data show CDR1 as MNHEY and CDR2 as SVGAGI. This clone was recorded only once.

Sequencing input: PBMCs or T cells enriched from blood (not recorded which). V and J are TRBV6-5 and TRBJ1-6; D ambiguous. This sequence originates from a woman aged 30 to 39 who had recovered from COVID-19. The CDR3: CASSYGRHSYNSPLHF. CDR3 sequence (DNA): TGTGCCAGCAGTTACGGCAGGCACTCCTATAATTCACCCCTCCACTTT.